This T cell receptor beta chain was retrieved from a study of regulatory T cells in long-lasting Graves disease. With iRepertoire HTBI primers and Arm-PCR of CDR3 regions, TCR beta libraries were built. TCRdb reprocessed the multiplex PCR reads via MiXCR and lists one record per CDR3 protein. The top ten hold approximately 25% of the sample, which has around 500,000 distinct CDR3 sequences, about 16% seen once. Time point indicated: newly diagnosed GD, antithyroid drugs for less than 3 months. Researchers made the TCR library from RNA that was extracted from PBMCs. This CDR3 region has 13 residues. CDR1 and CDR2 (germline): LNHDA, SQIVND (reference sequence). V lost 7 bases and J lost 4, with 12 bases in between. General study points: Repertoires from persistent disease leaned toward TRBV28, TRBJ1-2 and TRBJ2-5.

Points on this clonotype: Its matching antigen is unknown.

These data are also associated with another study on T cells in Graves' hyperthyroidism and ophthalmopathy. That publication notes: The TCR CDR3 was amplified in a first-round RT-PCR using the HTBI primer set.

The sequencing here drew on peripheral blood mononuclear cells (PBMCs), taken at new diagnosis, from a patient treated with antithyroid drugs. The chain employs TRBV19 and TRBJ2-3, with a tentative D call TRBD2 (5 bases). The sequence came from a woman aged 35 to 59 with Graves disease. The CDR3 nucleotides are TGTGCCAGTACTTCGCTCGGGGCAGATACGCAGTATTTT. Protein: CASTSLGADTQYF.